The rows below give T cell receptor beta chains drawn from one sample of a study of cytomegalovirus exposure and HLA in healthy donors. The repertoire was sequenced with immunoSEQ multiplex PCR; TCRdb's copy has only in-frame clones and lacks some. The data show 90,000 to 100,000 clones, 93% seen once. Material: PBMCs. Every receptor here comes from a woman under 40 in good health and CMV-seropositive. Each CDR3 is given with its conserved first and last residue. The D gene is left open where the match is weak. Size is stated for part of the rows, as once, few or many counts, or as a class when the clone is expanded.

TRBJ1-5 | TRBV15 | . | . | CATSRDRVSSQPQHF | TGTGCCACCAGCAGAGACAGGGTCAGTAGTCAGCCCCAGCATTTT
TRBJ2-5 | TRBV15 | . | . | CATSRDKKLILETQYF | TGTGCCACCAGCAGAGATAAGAAGCTCATACTAGAGACCCAGTACTTC
TRBJ2-1 | TRBV10-3 | . | . | CAIRASESLYNEQFF | TGTGCCATCAGGGCTAGCGAGAGTCTATACAATGAGCAGTTCTTC
TRBJ2-5 | TRBV7-2 | . | . | CASSFRLTETQYF | TGTGCCAGCAGCTTTCGCCTAACCGAGACCCAGTACTTC
TRBJ1-2 | TRBV4-3 | TRBD1 | . | CASSQIQGGGYTF | TGCGCCAGCAGCCAGATACAGGGGGGTGGCTACACCTTC
TRBJ2-1 | TRBV13 | . | . | CASSLMGQNEQFF | TGTGCCAGCAGCTTAATGGGGCAAAATGAGCAGTTCTTC
TRBJ2-1 | TRBV5-1 | TRBD2 | . | CASSLAPGLAGEGEQFF | TGCGCCAGCAGCTTGGCCCCGGGACTAGCGGGAGAAGGTGAGCAGTTCTTC
TRBJ1-4 | TRBV27 | . | . | CASSLQGGNEKLFF | TGTGCCAGCAGTTTACAGGGAGGTAATGAAAAACTGTTTTTT
TRBJ1-3 | TRBV30 | . | . | CAWSVGGGSGNTIYF | TGTGCCTGGAGTGTTGGCGGGGGGTCTGGAAACACCATATATTTT
TRBJ2-1 | TRBV5-6 | TRBD2 | . | CASSLAAGPYNEQFF | TGTGCCAGCAGCTTGGCAGCGGGACCCTACAATGAGCAGTTCTTC
TRBJ1-1 | TRBV5-1 | TRBD1 | . | CASSLRQGQSEGFTEAFF | TGCGCCAGCAGCCTAAGACAGGGTCAAAGTGAAGGTTTCACTGAAGCTTTCTTT
TRBJ1-3 | TRBV6-6 | . | . | CASSYPEDTIYF | TGTGCCAGCAGTTACCCCGAGGACACCATATATTTT
TRBJ2-7 | TRBV6-5 | TRBD2 | . | CASSFSGRSSYEQYF | TGTGCCAGCAGCTTTAGCGGGCGGAGCTCCTACGAGCAGTACTTC
TRBJ1-1 | TRBV5-6 | . | . | CASSGRRYTEAFF | TGTGCCAGCAGCGGGAGACGTTACACTGAAGCTTTCTTT
TRBJ1-5 | TRBV6-5 | TRBD1 | . | CASILPGQGLQPQHF | TGTGCCAGCATCTTACCGGGACAGGGGCTTCAGCCCCAGCATTTT
TRBJ2-1 | TRBV5-1 | . | . | CASSSTTGLLFF | TGCGCCAGCAGCTCGACAACGGGACTGTTGTTCTTC
TRBJ1-2 | TRBV25-1 | . | few | CASTEGVSYGYTF | TGTGCCAGCACCGAGGGTGTTAGCTATGGCTACACCTTC
TRBJ2-7 | TRBV6-5 | . | . | CASSYSRATTYEQYF | TGTGCCAGCAGTTACTCGAGAGCGACGACCTACGAGCAGTACTTC
TRBJ2-2 | TRBV15 | TRBD2 | once | CATSRGLAALGGELFF | TGTGCCACCAGCAGAGGACTAGCGGCCCTAGGCGGGGAGCTGTTTTTT
TRBJ1-4 | TRBV30 | TRBD1 | . | CAWSSSRTGIEKLFF | TGTGCCTGGAGTTCAAGCCGGACAGGGATTGAAAAACTGTTTTTT
TRBJ2-3 | TRBV18 | TRBD1 | . | CASSPQQGAISTDTQYF | TGTGCCAGCTCACCACAACAGGGGGCAATCAGCACAGATACGCAGTATTTT
TRBJ1-2 | TRBV11-2 | . | once | CASSLRRVEGSLRGYTF | TGTGCCAGCAGCTTAAGGCGAGTCGAGGGAAGTCTCAGAGGCTACACCTTC